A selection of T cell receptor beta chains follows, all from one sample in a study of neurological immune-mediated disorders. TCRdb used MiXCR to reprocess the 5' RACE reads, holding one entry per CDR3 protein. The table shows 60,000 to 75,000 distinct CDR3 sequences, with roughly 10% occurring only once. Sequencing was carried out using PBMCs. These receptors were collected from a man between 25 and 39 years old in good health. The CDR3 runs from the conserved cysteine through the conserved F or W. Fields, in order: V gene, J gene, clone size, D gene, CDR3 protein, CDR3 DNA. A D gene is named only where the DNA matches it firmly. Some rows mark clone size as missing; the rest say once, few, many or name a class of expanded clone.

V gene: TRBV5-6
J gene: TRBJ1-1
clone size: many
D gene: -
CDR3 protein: CASSFTMGFQNTEAFF
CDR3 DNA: TGTGCCAGCAGCTTCACGATGGGGTTCCAGAACACTGAAGCTTTCTTT

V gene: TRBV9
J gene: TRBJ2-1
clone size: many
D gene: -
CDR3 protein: CASSVVAEPRNNEQFF
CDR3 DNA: TGTGCCAGCAGCGTAGTAGCGGAGCCAAGAAACAATGAGCAGTTCTTC

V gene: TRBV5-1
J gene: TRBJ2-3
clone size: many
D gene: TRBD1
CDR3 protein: CASRSGQGTDTQYF
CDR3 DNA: TGCGCCAGCAGGTCTGGACAGGGGACAGATACGCAGTATTTT

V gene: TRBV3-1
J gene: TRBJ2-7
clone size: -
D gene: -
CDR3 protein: CTSSQWQINYEQYF
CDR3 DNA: TGTACCAGCAGCCAATGGCAGATTAACTACGAGCAGTACTTC

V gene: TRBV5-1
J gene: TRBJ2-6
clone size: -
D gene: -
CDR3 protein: CASSLYYSQIDSSGANVLTF
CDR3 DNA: TGCGCCAGCAGCTTGTATTACAGCCAGATTGATAGCTCTGGGGCCAACGTCCTGACTTTC

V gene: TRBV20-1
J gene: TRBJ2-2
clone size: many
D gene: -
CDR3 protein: CSAYPGIAENTGELFF
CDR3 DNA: TGCAGTGCTTACCCCGGGATAGCGGAAAACACCGGGGAGCTGTTTTTT

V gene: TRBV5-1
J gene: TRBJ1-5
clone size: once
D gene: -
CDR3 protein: CSSSLGETVGQPQHF
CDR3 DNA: TGCTCCAGCAGCTTGGGTGAGACGGTTGGGCAGCCCCAGCATTTT

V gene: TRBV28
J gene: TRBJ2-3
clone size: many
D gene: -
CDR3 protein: CASSLAGRSTDTQYF
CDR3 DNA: TGTGCCAGCAGTTTAGCGGGACGGAGCACAGATACGCAGTATTTT

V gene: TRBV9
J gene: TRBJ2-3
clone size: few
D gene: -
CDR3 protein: CASSVVPADTQYF
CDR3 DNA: TGTGCCAGCAGCGTAGTCCCAGCAGATACGCAGTATTTT

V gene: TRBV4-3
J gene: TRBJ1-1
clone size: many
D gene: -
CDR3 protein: CASSQDTLYTEAFF
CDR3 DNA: TGCGCCAGCAGCCAAGATACGTTGTACACTGAAGCTTTCTTT